These T cell receptor beta chains were read from a single sample in a study of OX40 agonist ivuxolimab in advanced cancers. Here immunoSEQ multiplex PCR was the method, and the copy in TCRdb shows in-frame clones only, minus some. The data contain tens of thousands of clones, over 80% of them singletons. The specimen was CD4+ or CD8+ T cells sorted from blood, collected in a trial of the OX40 agonist ivuxolimab. The receptors stem from an adult with an advanced solid tumor such as melanoma, head and neck, liver or kidney cancer. CDR3s include the opening cysteine and the closing phenylalanine or tryptophan. D genes are given only for firm matches. Only some rows state a clone size, as once, few, many or a class for expanded clones.

size: -; J: TRBJ1-4; D: -; V: TRBV7-9; DNA: TGTGCCAGCAGCTCCCCAGCCGGTGGCCCTAATGAAAAACTGTTTTTT; CDR3: CASSSPAGGPNEKLFF
size: -; J: TRBJ1-5; D: -; V: TRBV19; DNA: TGTGCCAGTAGTATATCAGGGAATGGAAATCAGCCCCAGCATTTT; CDR3: CASSISGNGNQPQHF
size: -; J: TRBJ2-7; D: -; V: TRBV14; DNA: TGTGCCAGCAGCCAAGGGGGGGCGTCGGCAGGGGACTTC; CDR3: CASSQGGASAGDF
size: -; J: TRBJ2-3; D: -; V: TRBV29-1; DNA: TGCAGCGTTGAAAGTAGGCAGGGCAGTCGGACAGATACGCAGTATTTT; CDR3: CSVESRQGSRTDTQYF
size: -; J: TRBJ1-2; D: -; V: TRBV19; DNA: TGTGCCAGTAGGCGGAGGGAAGGCTATGGCTACACCTTC; CDR3: CASRRREGYGYTF
size: -; J: TRBJ1-2; D: TRBD1; V: TRBV30; DNA: TGTGCCTGGAGAACAGGGGGCGCGAGTCGTGGCTACACCTTC; CDR3: CAWRTGGASRGYTF
size: -; J: TRBJ2-7; D: TRBD1; V: TRBV5-4; DNA: TGTGCCAGCAGCTTGGGACAGGGAGCCTACGAGCAGTACTTC; CDR3: CASSLGQGAYEQYF
size: -; J: TRBJ2-5; D: -; V: TRBV6-1; DNA: TGTGCCAGCAGTGAAAATTTTTTAGGGACTCGCACGGAGACCCAGTACTTC; CDR3: CASSENFLGTRTETQYF
size: -; J: TRBJ2-7; D: -; V: TRBV5-3; DNA: TGTGCCAGCAGTTCCAGACTTTCCTCGTACGAGCAGTACTTC; CDR3: CASSSRLSSYEQYF
size: -; J: TRBJ2-7; D: -; V: TRBV18; DNA: TGTGCCAGCTCACCTACCCTGACTAGTGGCGAGCAGTACTTC; CDR3: CASSPTLTSGEQYF
size: once; J: TRBJ1-1; D: -; V: TRBV2; DNA: TGTGCCAGCAGTGAAGAGGAGGGGTTCACTGAAGCTTTCTTT; CDR3: CASSEEEGFTEAFF
size: few; J: TRBJ2-7; D: TRBD1; V: TRBV11-2; DNA: TGTGCCAGCAGCTCCCTGAGGGACAGGGTCTACGAGCAGTACTTC; CDR3: CASSSLRDRVYEQYF
size: -; J: TRBJ1-4; D: -; V: TRBV25-1; DNA: TGTGCCAGCAGTCCCTCTGGGGGTTTGGTTGAAAAACTGTTTTTT; CDR3: CASSPSGGLVEKLFF
size: once; J: TRBJ2-2; D: -; V: TRBV6-5; DNA: TGTGCCATCAGTGGGGTGGCCACCGGGGAGCTGTTTTTT; CDR3: CAISGVATGELFF
size: -; J: TRBJ2-5; D: TRBD2; V: TRBV6-1; DNA: TGTGCCAGCCGTGAGCGGGAGAGGGGAAGGGAGACCCAGTACTTC; CDR3: CASRERERGRETQYF